These 25 T cell receptor beta chains came from one sample sequenced in a study of blood T cell repertoires in COVID-19 (dated by TCRdb to the early 2020s). Receptors were amplified or captured by the immunoSEQ multiplex PCR assay. Held by TCRdb, this immuneACCESS table contains in-frame sequences only and omits some clones. Under half of the omission traces to an unresolved V gene where checked; the cause of the rest is unknown. Within this sample are 300,000 to 400,000 clones, with 85% to 95% of them counted one time only. Of the sample, 3.5% to 5% falls within the top ten clones. Material for sequencing was PBMCs or T cells enriched from blood (not recorded which). These receptors were collected from a young woman who had been exposed to COVID-19.

This chain joins TRBV7-9 and TRBJ1-1; the D is unclear. The CDR3 covers 14 residues. V shed 3 bases and J shed 1 base, with 9 bases lying between them. In germline, CDR1 is SEHNR, CDR2 FQNEAQ (reference sequence). This CDR3 reads CASSFERGNTEAFF. The DNA for the CDR3 is TGTGCCAGCAGCTTCGAAAGAGGGAACACTGAAGCTTTCTTT.

The J gene is TRBJ1-2, the V gene TRBV29-1; D perhaps matches TRBD1 (6 bases). The V and J ends lost 4 bases and 4 bases respectively, with 19 bases between them. Germline assignment: CDR1 SQVTM and CDR2 ANQGSEA. There are 15 residues in the CDR3. For the CDR3, the DNA is TGCAGCGTTGTTAGTCGGGCAGAAGGGGGCTATGGCTACACCTTC. Residues: CSVVSRAEGGYGYTF. Drawing the rest from reference TRBV29-1 and TRBJ1-2, the complete variable domain is SAVISQKPSRDICQRGTSLTIQCQVDSQVTMMFWYRQQPGQSLTLIATANQGSEATYESGFVIDKFPISRPNLTFSTLTVSNMSPEDSSIYLCSVVSRAEGGYGYTFGSGTRLTVV.

The gene calls are TRBV7-8 and TRBJ1-5; maybe TRBD1 (5 bases). This CDR3 comprises 16 residues. Between the trimmed V and J ends, which lost 3 bases and 2 bases, there was a span of 14 bases. Per the germline V gene, CDR1 is SGHVS and CDR2 is FQNEAQ. This CDR3 reads CASSFGRWGGNQPQHF. CDR3 DNA sequence: TGTGCCAGCAGCTTCGGTCGATGGGGGGGCAATCAGCCCCAGCATTTT.

V usage is TRBV3-1 (or the pseudogene TRBV3-2) and J usage is TRBJ1-1, with D uncertain. Per the germline V gene, CDR1 is LGHDT and CDR2 is YNNKEL (reference sequence). This CDR3 has 13 residues. Between the trimmed V and J ends, which lost 1 base and 8 bases, there was a span of 11 bases. The CDR3 sequence: CASSQVGEREAFF. DNA for the CDR3: TGTGCCAGCAGCCAAGTAGGAGAGAGAGAAGCTTTCTTT.

The V gene is TRBV5-4, the J gene TRBJ1-5; a weak D match, TRBD1 (6 bases). V was clipped by 0 bases and J by 11 bases, with 18 bases between them. Germline V gene data show CDR1 as SGHNT and CDR2 as YYREEE (reference sequence). The CDR3 is made up of 15 amino acids. As DNA, the CDR3 is TGTGCCAGCAGCTTGGATGGGGGCTTTCCAAGGGCCCAGCATTTT. Amino acid sequence: CASSLDGGFPRAQHF. The complete variable domain, with remaining parts taken from reference TRBV5-4 and TRBJ1-5, reads ETGVTQSPTHLIKTRGQQVTLRCSSQSGHNTVSWYQQALGQGPQFIFQYYREEENGRGNFPPRFSGLQFPNYSSELNVNALELDDSALYLCASSLDGGFPRAQHFGDGTRLSIL.

The chain carries TRBV10-3 and TRBJ1-2; 9 positions agree with TRBD1. The CDR3 runs to 14 residues. Losses at the gene ends were 7 bases for V and 8 bases for J; bases not matched to a gene: 11. In germline, CDR1 is ENHRY, CDR2 SYGVKD. CDR3 DNA: TGTGCCATCACCGGTTCCGGACAGGGGATCGGCTACACCTTC. It specifies CAITGSGQGIGYTF.

The rearrangement uses TRBV5-1 and TRBJ1-1, with D possibly being TRBD1 (6 bases). The V end was cut by 1 base, the J end by 5 bases, with 12 bases between. The CDR3 runs 14 residues. Germline values: CDR1 SGHRS, CDR2 YFSETQ. The CDR3 region is CASSLPGARTEAFF. CDR3 nucleotide sequence: TGCGCCAGCAGCTTGCCAGGGGCCAGAACTGAAGCTTTCTTT.

Concerning this clone: The same CDR3 also results from other DNA sequences found in this sample. V and J are TRBV2 and TRBJ1-3, with 11 bases aligning to TRBD1. Germline V lookup: CDR1 SNHLY, CDR2 FYNNEI. The length of the CDR3 is 14 residues. With V trimmed by 3 bases and J by 8 bases, 3 bases remained unmatched. For the CDR3, the DNA is TGTGCCAGCAGTGACCGGGACAGGGGGGACACCATATATTTT. Amino acid sequence: CASSDRDRGDTIYF.

This chain connects TRBV5-4 to TRBJ1-3; 9 nucleotides agree with TRBD1. Trimming at V came to 4 bases and at J to 8 bases, leaving 10 bases not matched to a gene. CDR1 and CDR2 from the germline V gene are SGHNT and YYREEE (reference sequence). The CDR3 is 15 amino acids. The CDR3 bases are TGTGCCAGCAGCACTGAGGACAGGGGTAAGGACACCATATATTTT. Protein: CASSTEDRGKDTIYF.

The chain couples TRBV9 to TRBJ1-3; TRBD1 agrees at 7 bases. The CDR3 consists of 16 residues. The V gene end was trimmed by 3 bases and the J gene end by 2 bases; junction bases not matched to a gene: 8. CDR1 and CDR2 (germline): SGDLS, YYNGEE. The CDR3 reads CASSETLDRAGNTIYF. CDR3 coding DNA: TGTGCCAGCAGCGAGACCCTCGACAGGGCTGGAAACACCATATATTTT.

The chain employs TRBV5-6 and TRBJ2-5, with a possible D match to TRBD1 (5 bases). The CDR3 runs 14 residues. Germline V lookup: CDR1 SGHDT, CDR2 YYEEEE. Deletions cut 0 bases from V and 0 bases from J, with 6 bases between. The CDR3 here is CASSLAGYQETQYF. Written as DNA, the CDR3 is TGTGCCAGCAGCTTGGCAGGGTACCAAGAGACCCAGTACTTC.

V gene TRBV9 combines with J gene TRBJ2-5; weak D call: TRBD1 (5 bases). V was pared by 0 bases and J by 4 bases, with 13 bases between. Germline assignment: CDR1 SGDLS and CDR2 YYNGEE. This CDR3 has 15 residues. CDR3 nucleotides: TGTGCCAGCAGCGTAGACCAGGGAAGGGGAGAGACCCAGTACTTC. Amino acid sequence: CASSVDQGRGETQYF.

The chain combines TRBV6-2 or TRBV6-3 with TRBJ2-1; weak D call: TRBD1 (5 bases). The CDR3 sequence is 15 residues long. Germline lookup yields CDR1 MNHEY and CDR2 SVGEGT. Trimming removed 2 bases from V and 4 bases from J, with 12 bases in between. The CDR3 sequence: CASSYSGAAYNEQFF. The CDR3 DNA follows: TGTGCCAGCAGTTACAGTGGGGCGGCGTACAATGAGCAGTTCTTC.

J is TRBJ2-1 and V is TRBV2, with 11 bases fitting TRBD2. The V segment lost 5 bases and the J segment 0 bases; nucleotides outside the gene matches: 6. The CDR3 spans 17 residues. Germline lookup yields CDR1 SNHLY and CDR2 FYNNEI. The DNA of the CDR3 is TGTGCCAGCAGTCGCTCCACTAGCGGGGGCTCCTACAATGAGCAGTTCTTC. Encoded protein: CASSRSTSGGSYNEQFF.

This sequence joins TRBV5-1 and TRBJ1-4, with a weak D call TRBD1 (5 bases). Germline values: CDR1 SGHRS, CDR2 YFSETQ. Trimming cost V 7 bases and J 0 bases, with 16 bases left between them. CDR3 length: 16 amino acids. This CDR3 is CASSLGVLATNEKLFF. CDR3 sequence (DNA): TGCGCCAGCTCCCTAGGGGTCCTTGCAACTAATGAAAAACTGTTTTTT.

V gene TRBV3-1 (or the pseudogene TRBV3-2) combines with J gene TRBJ1-3; possibly TRBD1 for D (5 bases). Germline V lookup: CDR1 LGHDT, CDR2 YNNKEL (reference sequence). This CDR3 contains 15 residues. V was pared by 4 bases and J by 4 bases, with 14 bases between. The CDR3 loop is CASSLLGQGGNTIYF. The CDR3 nucleotides are TGTGCCAGCAGCCTCTTGGGGCAGGGCGGAAACACCATATATTTT.

This rearrangement joins TRBV4-2 to TRBJ2-3, with 12 nucleotides matching TRBD2. Germline lookup yields CDR1 LGHNA and CDR2 YNFKEQ. This CDR3 has 16 amino acids. Unmatched junction bases numbered 2, after V lost 0 bases and J lost 4 bases. The CDR3 here is CASSQEPSGGADTQYF. The CDR3 DNA follows: TGTGCCAGCAGCCAAGAACCTAGCGGGGGGGCAGATACGCAGTATTTT.

The chain couples TRBV7-6 to TRBJ2-7; perhaps TRBD1 as D (5 bases). CDR3 length: 12 residues. V dropped 4 bases and J dropped 2 bases, with 6 bases sitting between them. CDR1 and CDR2 (germline): SGHVS, FNYEAQ. CDR3 coding DNA: TGTGCCAGCAGCTCGACAGCCTACGAGCAGTACTTC. Amino acids: CASSSTAYEQYF.

In its sample, this clone was seen once. V gene TRBV5-1 combines with J gene TRBJ1-4; TRBD1 is a possible D gene (6 bases). V lost 3 bases to trimming and J lost 6 bases, with 12 bases between them. Germline lookup yields CDR1 SGHRS and CDR2 YFSETQ. This CDR3 spans 14 amino acids. CDR3 residues: CASSSGQLDEKLFF. Here the CDR3 DNA reads TGCGCCAGCAGCTCCGGACAGCTTGATGAAAAACTGTTTTTT. The whole variable domain, filled in from reference TRBV5-1 and TRBJ1-4, reads KAGVTQTPRYLIKTRGQQVTLSCSPISGHRSVSWYQQTPGQGLQFLFEYFSETQRNKGNFPGRFSGRQFSNSRSEMNVSTLELGDSALYLCASSSGQLDEKLFFGSGTQLSVL.

The rearrangement links TRBV6-5 to TRBJ2-1; the D gene is possibly TRBD2 (6 bases). Germline CDR1 and CDR2: MNHEY and SVGAGI. V lost 6 bases to trimming and J lost 0 bases, with 12 bases between them. The CDR3 extends over 15 amino acids. CDR3 nucleotide sequence: TGTGCCAGCAGCTTTAGCGGCCGCTCCTACAATGAGCAGTTCTTC. Its protein is CASSFSGRSYNEQFF.

With regard to this clone: A junction boundary mismatches the germline segment, possibly from a read error. CDR3 in DNA: TGTGCCAGCCGTTATACGACAGGCGAGGAGGCTTTCTTT. Its translation: CASRYTTGEEAFF. The gene calls are TRBV6-2 or TRBV6-3 and TRBJ1-1, with D perhaps TRBD1 (6 bases). The CDR3 is made up of 13 amino acids. CDR1 MNHEY and CDR2 SVGEGT come from the germline V gene.

In its sample, this clone was seen once. The chain employs TRBV6-5 and TRBJ1-2; 7 positions match TRBD1. After removal of 6 bases from V and 3 bases from J, the junction contained 10 bases not matched to a gene. The CDR3 has 15 amino acids. The germline gives CDR1 MNHEY, CDR2 SVGAGI. DNA of the CDR3: TGTGCCAGCAGCCTTAGACAGGGACCGGACTATGGCTACACCTTC. This translates into CASSLRQGPDYGYTF.

This chain connects TRBV5-1 to TRBJ1-2; 9 positions match TRBD1. The germline V gene has CDR1 SGHRS and CDR2 YFSETQ. The CDR3 is 14 residues long. V shed 4 bases and J 5 bases; nucleotides not matched to a gene: 6. CDR3 sequence (DNA): TGCGCCAGCAGCCCCGGACAGGGGAAGTATGGCTACACCTTC. Amino acids: CASSPGQGKYGYTF.

The rearrangement uses TRBV20-1 and TRBJ1-2; the D is unclear. Germline loops: CDR1 DFQATT, CDR2 SNEGSKA (reference sequence). The CDR3 sequence is 11 residues long. Trimming stripped 1 base from V and 7 bases from J, with 7 bases between. The CDR3 DNA sequence: TGCAGTGCTAGAGTCCGGGGTGGCTACACCTTC. Translation: CSARVRGGYTF.

The chain's CDR3 is CASSKRQGINSPLHF. The DNA for the CDR3 is TGTGCCAGCAGCAAAAGACAGGGGATTAATTCACCCCTCCACTTT. The J gene is TRBJ1-6, the V gene TRBV21-1; TRBD1, the table's D call, was not compared with the DNA. TRBV21-1 is labeled a pseudogene. The CDR3 loop spans 15 amino acids.